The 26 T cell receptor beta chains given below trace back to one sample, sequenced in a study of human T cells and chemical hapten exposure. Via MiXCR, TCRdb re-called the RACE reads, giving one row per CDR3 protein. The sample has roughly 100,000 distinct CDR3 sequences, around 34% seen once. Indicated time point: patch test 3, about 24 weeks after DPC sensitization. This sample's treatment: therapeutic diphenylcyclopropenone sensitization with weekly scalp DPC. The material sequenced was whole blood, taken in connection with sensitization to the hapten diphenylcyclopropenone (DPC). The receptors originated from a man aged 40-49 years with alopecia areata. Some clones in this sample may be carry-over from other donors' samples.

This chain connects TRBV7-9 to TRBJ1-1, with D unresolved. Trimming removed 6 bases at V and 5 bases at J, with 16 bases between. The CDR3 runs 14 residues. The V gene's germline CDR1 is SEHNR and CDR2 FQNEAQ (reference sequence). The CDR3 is CASRGEGGWTEAFF. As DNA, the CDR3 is TGTGCCAGCAGGGGAGAGGGTGGGTGGACTGAAGCTTTCTTT.

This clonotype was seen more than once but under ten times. CDR3 DNA: TGTGCCAGCACTGACAGGGGAGTAGGGAACACTGAAGCTTTCTTT. Translated: CASTDRGVGNTEAFF. The chain joins TRBV2 to TRBJ1-1, with TRBD1 identical over 8 bases. V shed 7 bases and J 1 base; nucleotides not matched to a gene: 8. The CDR3 loop spans 15 amino acids. Germline V gene lookup returns CDR1 SNHLY and CDR2 FYNNEI.

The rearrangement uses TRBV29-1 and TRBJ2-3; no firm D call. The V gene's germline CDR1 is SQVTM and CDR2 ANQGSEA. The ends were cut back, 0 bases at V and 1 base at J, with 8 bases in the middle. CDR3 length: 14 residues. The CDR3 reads CSVEDRPGTDTQYF. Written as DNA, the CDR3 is TGCAGCGTTGAAGATCGACCTGGCACAGATACGCAGTATTTT.

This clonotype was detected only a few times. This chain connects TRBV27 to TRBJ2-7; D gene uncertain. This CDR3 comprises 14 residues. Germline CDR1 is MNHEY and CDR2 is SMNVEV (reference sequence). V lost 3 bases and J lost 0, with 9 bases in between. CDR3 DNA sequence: TGTGCCAGCAGTTTTGCCGATAGCTCCTACGAGCAGTACTTC. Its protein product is CASSFADSSYEQYF.

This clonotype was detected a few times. CDR3 bases: TGTGCCAGCAGTTGGACTTCCTCTGGGGCCAACGTCCTGACTTTC. Protein: CASSWTSSGANVLTF. The chain couples TRBV12-3 or TRBV12-4 to TRBJ2-6; tentatively, D is TRBD2 (5 bases). The V and J ends lost 4 bases and 0 bases respectively, with 7 bases between them. This CDR3 contains 15 residues.

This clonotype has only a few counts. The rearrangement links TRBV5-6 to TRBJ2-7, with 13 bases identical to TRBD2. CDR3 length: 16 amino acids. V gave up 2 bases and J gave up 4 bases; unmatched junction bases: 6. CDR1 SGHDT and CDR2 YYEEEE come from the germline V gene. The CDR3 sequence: CASSFRTSGSKYEQYV. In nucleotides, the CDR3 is TGTGCCAGCAGCTTCCGGACTAGCGGGAGTAAATACGAGCAGTACGTC.

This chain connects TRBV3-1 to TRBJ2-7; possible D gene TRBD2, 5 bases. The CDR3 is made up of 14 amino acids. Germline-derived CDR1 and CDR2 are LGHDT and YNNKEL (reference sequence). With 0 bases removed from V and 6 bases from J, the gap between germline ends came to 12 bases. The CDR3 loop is CASSQDMREGEQYF. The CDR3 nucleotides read TGTGCCAGCAGCCAAGATATGAGGGAAGGCGAGCAGTACTTC.

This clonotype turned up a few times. For the CDR3, the DNA is TGCAGCGTTGTCTTCGGGAGCTCCTACAATGAGCAGTTCTTC. Translation: CSVVFGSSYNEQFF. V is TRBV29-1 and J is TRBJ2-1; possible D gene TRBD2, 6 bases. The CDR3 is 14 residues long. V was trimmed by 4 bases and J by 0 bases, leaving 10 bases between them. Germline assignment: CDR1 SQVTM and CDR2 ANQGSEA.

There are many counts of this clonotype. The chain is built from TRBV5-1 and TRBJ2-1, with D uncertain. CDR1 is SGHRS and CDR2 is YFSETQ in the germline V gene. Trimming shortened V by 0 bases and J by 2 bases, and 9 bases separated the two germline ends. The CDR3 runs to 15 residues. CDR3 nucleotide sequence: TGCGCCAGCAGCTTGGCTAGTCCGACCTACAATGAGCAGTTCTTC. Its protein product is CASSLASPTYNEQFF.

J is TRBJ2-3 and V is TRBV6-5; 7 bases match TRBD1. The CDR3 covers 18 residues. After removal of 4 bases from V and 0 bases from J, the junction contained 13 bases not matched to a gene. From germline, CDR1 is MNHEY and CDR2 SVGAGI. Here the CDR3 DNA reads TGTGCCAGCAGTTCCCCGGGACAGACGCCTTCTAGCACAGATACGCAGTATTTT. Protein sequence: CASSSPGQTPSSTDTQYF.

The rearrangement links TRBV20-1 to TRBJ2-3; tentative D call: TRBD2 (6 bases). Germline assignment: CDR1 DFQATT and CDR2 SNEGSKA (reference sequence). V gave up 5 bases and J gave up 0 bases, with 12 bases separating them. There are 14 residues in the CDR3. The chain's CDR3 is CSAVPGLSTDTQYF. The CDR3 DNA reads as TGCAGTGCTGTCCCGGGACTCAGCACAGATACGCAGTATTTT.

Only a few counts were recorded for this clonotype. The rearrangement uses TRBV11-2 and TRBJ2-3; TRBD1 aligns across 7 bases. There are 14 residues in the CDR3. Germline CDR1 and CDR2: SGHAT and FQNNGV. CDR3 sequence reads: CASGPGGLTDTQYF. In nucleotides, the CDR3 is TGTGCGTCAGGACCAGGGGGTTTGACAGATACGCAGTATTTT.

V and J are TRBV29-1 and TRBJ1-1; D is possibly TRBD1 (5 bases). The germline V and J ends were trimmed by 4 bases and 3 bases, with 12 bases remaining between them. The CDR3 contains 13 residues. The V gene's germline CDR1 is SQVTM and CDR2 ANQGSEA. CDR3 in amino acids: CSVVGAPDTEAFF. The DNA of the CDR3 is TGCAGCGTTGTTGGGGCCCCGGACACTGAAGCTTTCTTT.

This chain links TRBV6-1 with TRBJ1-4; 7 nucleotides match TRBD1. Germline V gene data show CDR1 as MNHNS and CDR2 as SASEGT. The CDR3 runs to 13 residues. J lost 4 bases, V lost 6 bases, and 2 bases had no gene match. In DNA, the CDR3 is TGTGCCAGCAGACAGGGGTATAATGAAAAACTGTTTTTT. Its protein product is CASRQGYNEKLFF.

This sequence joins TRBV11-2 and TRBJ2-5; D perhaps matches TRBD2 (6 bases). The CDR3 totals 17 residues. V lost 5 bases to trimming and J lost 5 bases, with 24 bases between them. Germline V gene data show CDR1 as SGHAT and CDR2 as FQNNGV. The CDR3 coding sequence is TGTGCCAGCAGCCCTTTAGGAGGGGCAACCCTCGGGGAGACCCAGTACTTC. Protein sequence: CASSPLGGATLGETQYF.

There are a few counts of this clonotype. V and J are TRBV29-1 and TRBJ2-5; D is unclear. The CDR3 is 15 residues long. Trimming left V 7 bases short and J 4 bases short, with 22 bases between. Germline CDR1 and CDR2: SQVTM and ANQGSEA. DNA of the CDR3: TGCAGCGCCACCGTGGTAGTGGGTCGACCAGAGACCCAGTACTTC. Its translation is CSATVVVGRPETQYF.

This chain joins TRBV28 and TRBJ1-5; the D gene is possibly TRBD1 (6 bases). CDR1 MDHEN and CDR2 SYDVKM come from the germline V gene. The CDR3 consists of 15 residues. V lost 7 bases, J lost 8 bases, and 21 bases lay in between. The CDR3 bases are TGTGCCAGCAAGAGACGGACAGCGCGATTGGAGCCCCAGCATTTT. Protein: CASKRRTARLEPQHF.

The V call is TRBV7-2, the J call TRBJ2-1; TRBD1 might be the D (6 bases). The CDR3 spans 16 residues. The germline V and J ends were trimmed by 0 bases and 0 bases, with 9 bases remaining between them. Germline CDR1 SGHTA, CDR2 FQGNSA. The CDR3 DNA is TGTGCCAGCAGCTTAGCTATGACAGGCTCCTACAATGAGCAGTTCTTC. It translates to CASSLAMTGSYNEQFF.

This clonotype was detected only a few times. CDR3 in DNA: TGTGCCAGCACTAAAACTAGCGGGAAGGCAGATACGCAGTATTTT. Protein sequence: CASTKTSGKADTQYF. This rearrangement joins TRBV6-1 to TRBJ2-3; 10 nucleotides align to TRBD2. In germline, CDR1 is MNHNS, CDR2 SASEGT. This CDR3 contains 15 residues. The V and J ends lost 7 bases and 4 bases, in that order; junction bases with no gene match: 8.

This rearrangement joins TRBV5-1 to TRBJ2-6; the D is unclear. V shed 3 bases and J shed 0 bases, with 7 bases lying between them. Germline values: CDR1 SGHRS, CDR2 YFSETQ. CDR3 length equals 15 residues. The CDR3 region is CASSYKDSGANVLTF. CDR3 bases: TGCGCCAGCAGCTATAAGGACTCTGGGGCCAACGTCCTGACTTTC.

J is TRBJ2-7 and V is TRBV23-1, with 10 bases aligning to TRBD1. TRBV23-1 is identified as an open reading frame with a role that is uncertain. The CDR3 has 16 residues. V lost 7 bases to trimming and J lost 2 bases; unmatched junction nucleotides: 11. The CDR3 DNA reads TGCGCCAGCACCATCTCGCCGGGACAGGGGACCTACGAGCAGTACTTC. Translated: CASTISPGQGTYEQYF.

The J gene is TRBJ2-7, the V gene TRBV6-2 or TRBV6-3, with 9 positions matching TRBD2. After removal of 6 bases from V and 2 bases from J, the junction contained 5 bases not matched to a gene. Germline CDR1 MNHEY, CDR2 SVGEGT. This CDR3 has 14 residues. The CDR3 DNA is TGTGCCAGCAGCAGTAGCGGGAGCCCCTACGAGCAGTACTTC. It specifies CASSSSGSPYEQYF.

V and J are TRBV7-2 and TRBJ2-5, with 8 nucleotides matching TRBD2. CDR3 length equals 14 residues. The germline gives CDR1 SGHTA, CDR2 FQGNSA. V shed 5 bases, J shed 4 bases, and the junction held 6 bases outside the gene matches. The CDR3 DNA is TGTGCCAGCAGCCCAAGGCTAGCGGGAGAGACCCAGTACTTC. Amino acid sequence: CASSPRLAGETQYF.

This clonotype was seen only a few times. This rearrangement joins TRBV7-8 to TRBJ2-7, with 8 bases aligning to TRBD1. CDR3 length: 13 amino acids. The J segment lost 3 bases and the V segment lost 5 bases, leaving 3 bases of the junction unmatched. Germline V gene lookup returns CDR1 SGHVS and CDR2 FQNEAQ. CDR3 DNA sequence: TGTGCCAGCAGCCTGGGACAGGACTACGAGCAGTACTTC. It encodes CASSLGQDYEQYF.

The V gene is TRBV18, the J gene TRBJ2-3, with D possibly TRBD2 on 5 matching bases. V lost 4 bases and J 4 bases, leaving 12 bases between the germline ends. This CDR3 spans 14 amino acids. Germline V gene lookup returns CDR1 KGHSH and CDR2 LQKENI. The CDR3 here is CASSQRDRADTQYF. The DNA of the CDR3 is TGTGCCAGCTCACAACGGGATAGAGCAGATACGCAGTATTTT.

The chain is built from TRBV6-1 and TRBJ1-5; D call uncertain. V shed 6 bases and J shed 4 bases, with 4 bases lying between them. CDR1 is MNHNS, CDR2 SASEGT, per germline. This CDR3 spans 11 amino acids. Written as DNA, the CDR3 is TGTGCCAGCAGGGGTAATCAGCCCCAGCATTTT. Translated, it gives CASRGNQPQHF.